This T cell receptor beta chain was retrieved from a study of a mutant IDH1 vaccine in newly diagnosed glioma. Overall study context: Those enrolled had earlier been treated with radiotherapy, temozolomide, or both, mostly both.

The time point: week 11, during vaccination. Doses consisted of 300 ug of mutant IDH1 20-mer peptide each, paired with topical imiquimod. Newly diagnosed WHO grade 3 or 4 IDH1-mutant, ATRX-lost astrocytomas were identified in the donors. This CDR3 has 19 amino acids. CDR1 MDHEN and CDR2 SYDVKM come from the germline V gene. V was clipped by 3 bases and J by 1 base; unmatched bases: 11. Note on this clone: Its antigen remains unknown.

Method: immunoSEQ multiplex PCR; TCRdb's copy keeps in-frame clones and lacks some. The data show approximately 110,000 clones, with 85% to 90% seen just once and 0.55% to 0.7% held by the top ten. Sample: PBMCs, taken from a glioma patient whose treatment included an IDH1 peptide vaccine. V usage is TRBV28 and J usage is TRBJ2-3, with 12 bases matching TRBD2. The receptor was isolated from a woman between 50 and 59 years old with glioma. The CDR3: CASSFRLAGVRVGTDTQYF. The CDR3 DNA reads as TGTGCCAGCAGTTTTAGACTAGCGGGAGTTAGGGTCGGCACAGATACGCAGTATTTT.